Listed below are T cell receptor beta chains from one sample, sequenced in a study of regulatory T cells in long-lasting Graves disease. TCRdb re-called the multiplex PCR reads with MiXCR, one entry per CDR3 protein. The data hold some 240,000 distinct CDR3 sequences, with roughly a fifth observed a single time. These data also formed part of another study, on T cells in Graves' hyperthyroidism and ophthalmopathy.

The sample here was peripheral blood mononuclear cells (PBMCs), taken at new diagnosis, from a patient treated with antithyroid drugs. Receptor source: a woman between 25 and 40 years old with Graves disease. The CDR3 runs from the conserved cysteine through the conserved F or W. D genes are given only for firm matches. Clone sizes are given selectively: once, few, many, or a class where the clone is expanded.

many	TRBJ1-2	TRBV6-1	.	CASSRYPRDISNYGYTF	TGTGCCAGCAGCCGCTATCCCCGGGACATTTCTAACTATGGCTACACCTTC
.	TRBJ1-5	TRBV6-2/TRBV6-3	TRBD1	CASTGTASNQPQHF	TGTGCCAGCACCGGGACAGCCAGCAATCAGCCCCAGCATTTT
many	TRBJ1-2	TRBV12-3/TRBV12-4	.	CASSLGWGGYTF	TGTGCCAGCAGTTTAGGGTGGGGTGGCTACACCTTC
few	TRBJ1-3	TRBV20-1	.	CSARDLAVSGNTIYF	TGCAGTGCTAGAGATCTGGCAGTTAGTGGAAACACCATATATTTT
many	TRBJ2-1	TRBV20-1	.	CSARSARGDEQFF	TGCAGTGCTAGATCAGCCAGGGGAGATGAGCAGTTCTTC
many	TRBJ2-5	TRBV2	TRBD2	CAGSRLLAGGGETQYF	TGTGCCGGCAGCCGCCTTTTAGCGGGAGGCGGAGAGACCCAGTACTTC
.	TRBJ2-1	TRBV5-1	TRBD2	CASSLGLAFPGEQFF	TGCGCCAGCAGCTTGGGACTAGCTTTCCCAGGTGAGCAGTTCTTC
many	TRBJ2-7	TRBV9	.	CASSVEGRGRLYF	TGTGCCAGCAGCGTAGAGGGCAGGGGAAGGCTGTACTTC
many	TRBJ1-5	TRBV30	.	CAWSRKAQPQHF	TGTGCCTGGAGCAGAAAGGCTCAGCCCCAGCATTTT
many	TRBJ2-1	TRBV27	.	CASTGLSYNEQFF	TGTGCCAGCACAGGGTTGTCCTACAATGAGCAGTTCTTC
many	TRBJ2-3	TRBV7-8	TRBD1	CASSPWDRGTDTQYF	TGTGCCAGCAGCCCCTGGGACAGGGGCACAGATACGCAGTATTTT
many	TRBJ2-7	TRBV2	.	CASSGGRASYEQYF	TGTGCCAGCAGTGGGGGCCGAGCCTCCTACGAGCAGTACTTC
many	TRBJ2-3	TRBV11-2	.	CASSLEVDRGRRDTQYF	TGTGCCAGCAGCTTAGAGGTGGATAGGGGCCGCCGGGATACGCAGTATTTT
many	TRBJ2-3	TRBV5-4	.	CASTQRDWEAPSTDTQYF	TGTGCCAGCACTCAAAGGGACTGGGAAGCCCCTAGCACAGATACGCAGTATTTT
many	TRBJ2-3	TRBV6-1	.	CASSEERGATDTQYF	TGTGCCAGCAGTGAAGAGAGGGGGGCAACAGATACGCAGTATTTT
many	TRBJ1-5	TRBV4-1	.	CASSPGRASNQPQHF	TGCGCCAGCAGCCCGGGGAGGGCAAGCAATCAGCCCCAGCATTTT
many	TRBJ1-3	TRBV2	TRBD1	CASSENRGQRSSGNTIYF	TGTGCCAGCAGTGAAAATCGGGGACAGAGATCCTCTGGAAACACCATATATTTT
.	TRBJ2-2	TRBV6-1	TRBD2	CASSQSRSGRAFGELFF	TGTGCCAGCTCGCAGTCGCGGAGCGGGAGGGCCTTCGGGGAGCTGTTTTTT
many	TRBJ1-1	TRBV27	TRBD1	CASSLYRGTTEAFF	TGTGCCAGCAGTTTATACAGGGGCACCACTGAAGCTTTCTTT
.	TRBJ1-1	TRBV12-3/TRBV12-4	.	CASSPGAILMNTEAFF	TGTGCCAGTAGCCCAGGGGCCATCCTCATGAACACTGAAGCTTTCTTT
many	TRBJ2-7	TRBV20-1	.	CSARDWRLNSYEQYF	TGCAGTGCTAGAGATTGGAGACTAAACTCCTACGAGCAGTACTTC
.	TRBJ1-3	TRBV10-2	TRBD1	CASSPGTEAAGNTIYF	TGCGCCAGCAGTCCCGGGACAGAGGCGGCTGGAAACACCATATATTTT
many	TRBJ2-6	TRBV12-3/TRBV12-4	.	CASSFPPFGLGANVLTF	TGTGCCAGCAGTTTCCCCCCGTTTGGACTCGGGGCCAACGTCCTGACTTTC
.	TRBJ2-1	TRBV2	TRBD2	CASTRGLAELNEQFF	TGTGCCAGCACCCGCGGACTAGCAGAACTTAATGAGCAGTTCTTC
many	TRBJ2-7	TRBV3-1	TRBD1	CASSFRTGLSMDEQYF	TGTGCCAGCAGCTTTAGGACAGGGCTATCGATGGACGAGCAGTACTTC
many	TRBJ2-5	TRBV11-1	TRBD1	CASSPDRGRETQYF	TGTGCCAGCAGCCCTGACAGGGGCAGGGAGACCCAGTACTTC
many	TRBJ2-5	TRBV20-1	TRBD2	CSARGEGGGERETQYF	TGCAGTGCTAGAGGGGAAGGCGGGGGGGAAAGAGAGACCCAGTACTTC
many	TRBJ2-1	TRBV28	.	CAISGDLRSEQFF	TGTGCCATTTCTGGGGACCTTCGCTCTGAGCAGTTCTTC
many	TRBJ1-1	TRBV18	.	CASSPPGQGTEAFF	TGTGCCAGCTCACCCCCAGGGCAGGGTACTGAAGCTTTCTTT
.	TRBJ2-1	TRBV4-1	TRBD2	CASSQGGGISYNEQFF	TGCGCCAGCAGCCAAGGCGGGGGGATCTCCTACAATGAGCAGTTCTTC
many	TRBJ1-1	TRBV4-1	.	CASSQEEGSSEAFF	TGTGCCAGCAGCCAAGAGGAAGGAAGCTCTGAAGCTTTCTTT
.	TRBJ1-2	TRBV27	.	CARPGYTF	TGTGCCAGACCAGGCTACACCTTC
many	TRBJ2-7	TRBV12-3/TRBV12-4	.	CASSLDWASYEQYF	TGTGCCAGCAGTTTAGACTGGGCCTCCTACGAGCAGTACTTC
few	TRBJ2-3	TRBV4-1	TRBD2	CASSSEGGRTDTQYF	TGCGCCAGCAGCTCCGAGGGAGGGCGAACAGATACGCAGTATTTT
few	TRBJ1-1	TRBV4-2	TRBD1	CASSPEGQGRSTEAFF	TGTGCCAGCAGCCCCGAAGGACAGGGTAGAAGCACTGAAGCTTTCTTT
many	TRBJ2-5	TRBV28	.	CPLGGRACETQYF	TGTCCCTTGGGGGGGCGGGCGTGCGAGACCCAGTACTTC
many	TRBJ1-2	TRBV30	.	CAWAGQDYGYTF	TGTGCCTGGGCAGGGCAGGACTATGGCTACACCTTC
.	TRBJ1-1	TRBV7-2	.	CASSLRMGVGVDTEAFF	TGTGCCAGCAGCTTAAGAATGGGTGTAGGAGTGGACACTGAAGCTTTCTTT
.	TRBJ1-5	TRBV20-1	.	CSAGGKGTRNQPQHF	TGCAGTGCTGGTGGAAAGGGGACTCGCAATCAGCCCCAGCATTTT
many	TRBJ2-7	TRBV7-6	TRBD1	CASSLGAGTGGYEQYF	TGTGCCAGCAGCTTAGGAGCGGGGACAGGGGGCTACGAGCAGTACTTC
.	TRBJ2-7	TRBV11-2	.	CASSFINYEQYF	TGTGCCAGCAGCTTTATAAACTACGAGCAGTACTTC